A selection of T cell receptor beta chains follows, all from one sample in a study of T cell responses to AZD1222 COVID-19 vaccine. Profiling relied on immunoSEQ multiplex PCR, and the TCRdb table lists in-frame clones only, not all of them. The data show 150,000 to 190,000 clones, about 87% seen once. This sample comprised peripheral blood, obtained 28 days after the second AZD1222 dose. The receptors here all came from an adult who received the AZD1222 COVID-19 vaccine. The conserved cysteine and the conserved F or W are not part of the CDR3 here.

j_call: TRBJ2-7
v_call: TRBV14
cdr3_length: 13
cdr3_aa: ASSRNPGTGAEQY

j_call: TRBJ1-1
v_call: TRBV29-1
cdr3_length: 8
cdr3_aa: SAQNTEAF

j_call: TRBJ2-2
v_call: TRBV5-6
cdr3_length: 11
cdr3_aa: ASSLGPTGELF

j_call: TRBJ1-6
v_call: TRBV6-2/TRBV6-3
cdr3_length: 14
cdr3_aa: ASSYELSSYNSPLH

j_call: TRBJ1-5
v_call: TRBV10-1
cdr3_length: 12
cdr3_aa: ASSDSYSNQPQH

j_call: TRBJ2-1
v_call: TRBV7-3
cdr3_length: 14
cdr3_aa: ASREGGLAGYNEQF

j_call: TRBJ2-3
v_call: TRBV5-1
cdr3_length: 12
cdr3_aa: ASSLTASTDTQY

j_call: TRBJ2-1
v_call: TRBV11-2
cdr3_length: 15
cdr3_aa: ASSPQGLAGGHNEQF

j_call: TRBJ2-1
v_call: TRBV29-1
cdr3_length: 14
cdr3_aa: SWERRTGLSYNEQF

j_call: TRBJ2-3
v_call: TRBV9
cdr3_length: 14
cdr3_aa: ASSVSGRASTDTQY

j_call: TRBJ1-5
v_call: TRBV28
cdr3_length: 13
cdr3_aa: ASSGRRLSNQPQH

j_call: TRBJ2-3
v_call: TRBV29-1
cdr3_length: 11
cdr3_aa: SAPGQVTDTQY

j_call: TRBJ1-1
v_call: TRBV28
cdr3_length: 12
cdr3_aa: ASTPGGEYTEAF

j_call: TRBJ2-5
v_call: TRBV28
cdr3_length: 13
cdr3_aa: ASSPSGGTAETQY

j_call: TRBJ1-3
v_call: TRBV4-1
cdr3_length: 13
cdr3_aa: ASSPGTGSGNTIY

j_call: TRBJ2-5
v_call: TRBV7-2
cdr3_length: 12
cdr3_aa: ASSPSGREKTQY

j_call: TRBJ1-2
v_call: TRBV5-6
cdr3_length: 14
cdr3_aa: ASSLALQGPNYGYT

j_call: TRBJ2-6
v_call: TRBV4-3
cdr3_length: 12
cdr3_aa: ASSSLRGANVLT

j_call: TRBJ1-2
v_call: TRBV5-4
cdr3_length: 12
cdr3_aa: ASSAGGRDYGYT

j_call: TRBJ2-7
v_call: TRBV19
cdr3_length: 11
cdr3_aa: ASSRQGVGEQY

j_call: TRBJ2-7
v_call: TRBV7-8
cdr3_length: 17
cdr3_aa: ASSSYRPAGVQRPYEQY

j_call: TRBJ2-7
v_call: TRBV10-1
cdr3_length: 13
cdr3_aa: ASSFRRSSSYEQY